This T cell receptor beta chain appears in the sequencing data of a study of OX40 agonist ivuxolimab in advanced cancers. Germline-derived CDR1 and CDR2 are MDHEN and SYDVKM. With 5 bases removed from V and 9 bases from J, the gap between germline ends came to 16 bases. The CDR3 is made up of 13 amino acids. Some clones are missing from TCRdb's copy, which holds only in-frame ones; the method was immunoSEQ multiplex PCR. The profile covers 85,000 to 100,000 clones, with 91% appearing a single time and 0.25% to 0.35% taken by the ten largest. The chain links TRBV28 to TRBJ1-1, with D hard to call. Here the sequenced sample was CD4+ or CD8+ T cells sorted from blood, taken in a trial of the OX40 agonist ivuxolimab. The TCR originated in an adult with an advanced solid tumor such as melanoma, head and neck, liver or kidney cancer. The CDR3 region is CASSGTPKSKAFF. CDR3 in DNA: TGTGCCAGCAGTGGAACCCCCAAAAGTAAAGCTTTCTTT.